This TCR beta chain was observed in a study of T cell repertoires and Cas9 in healthy adults. Study-level background: Characterization of SpCas9-reactive CD4 and CD8 T cells covered multi-effector potency, cytotoxicity and lineage. Study outcomes and limitations: Reportedly, SpCas9-reactive effector T cell proliferation and function were mitigated by SpCas9-reactive Tregs in vitro.

Trimming took 6 bases from V and 4 from J; bases not matched to a gene: 2. This CDR3 has 12 amino acids. Germline V lookup: CDR1 SNHLY, CDR2 FYNNEI. Here immunoSEQ multiplex PCR was the method, and the copy in TCRdb shows in-frame clones only, minus some. The repertoire has around 20,000 clones, 91% of them found once; the top ten carry roughly 1.6%. To note about this clone: The antigen remains unidentified.

The TCR comes from a human donor in good health. The chain joins TRBV2 to TRBJ1-1; the match to TRBD1 covers 7 bases. Sequencing used CD4+ effector T cells (CD127+, CD25-, CD137-, CD154-) from PBMCs; culture status not recorded. As DNA, the CDR3 is TGTGCCAGCAGGGGACAGAGCACTGAAGCTTTCTTT. It is translated as CASRGQSTEAFF. The variable domain in full, with the rest retrieved from reference TRBV2 and TRBJ1-1, is EPEVTQTPSHQVTQMGQEVILRCVPISNHLYFYWYRQILGQKVEFLVSFYNNEISEKSEIFDDQFSVERPDGSNFTLKIRSTKLEDSAMYFCASRGQSTEAFFGQGTRLTVV.